A selection of T cell receptor beta chains follows, all from one sample in a study of shared clonotypes between healthy human individuals. Repertoires were generated with immunoSEQ multiplex PCR, while TCRdb's copy carries only in-frame clones and drops some. The sample lists over 2 million clones, 80% to 95% seen once, with roughly 0.34% in the top ten. Specimen: naive CD4+ T cells from PBMCs. These receptor sequences come from a man younger than 30 in good health. Some clones in this sample may be carry-over from other donors' samples. The CDR3 runs from the conserved cysteine through the conserved F or W. D genes are given only for firm matches. Size values are once, few and many counts, or a class for expanded clones, and some rows have none.

D gene	V gene	J gene	clone size	CDR3 protein	CDR3 DNA
TRBD1	TRBV7-8	TRBJ2-7	.	CASAQGDPTYEQYF	TGTGCCAGTGCCCAGGGGGACCCTACCTACGAGCAGTACTTC
TRBD2	TRBV9	TRBJ2-2	.	CASSAITSGRTSNTGELFF	TGTGCCAGCAGCGCCATTACTAGCGGGAGGACTTCGAACACCGGGGAGCTGTTTTTT
TRBD2	TRBV10-3	TRBJ2-5	.	CAISAYGLAGGRGETQYF	TGTGCCATCAGTGCATACGGACTAGCGGGAGGGCGTGGGGAGACCCAGTACTTC
.	TRBV25-1	TRBJ2-2	.	CASRDREFTGELFF	TGTGCCAGCAGAGACAGAGAATTCACCGGGGAGCTGTTTTTT
.	TRBV30	TRBJ2-2	.	CAWSMSRGPGELFF	TGTGCCTGGAGTATGAGTCGGGGCCCCGGGGAGCTGTTTTTT
TRBD1	TRBV27	TRBJ1-3	.	CASSFKLPQGLPFSGNTIYF	TGTGCCAGCAGTTTTAAACTACCACAGGGGCTACCATTCTCTGGAAACACCATATATTTT
TRBD1	TRBV6-5	TRBJ2-1	.	CASSSNRQGRNEQFF	TGTGCCAGCAGTTCCAATCGACAGGGGAGGAATGAGCAGTTCTTC
.	TRBV5-1	TRBJ1-5	.	CASSLGVGTDQPQHF	TGCGCCAGCAGCTTGGGAGTGGGCACCGATCAGCCCCAGCATTTT
TRBD1	TRBV28	TRBJ1-4	.	CASSFGDRPNEKLFF	TGTGCCAGCAGTTTTGGGGACAGGCCTAATGAAAAACTGTTTTTT
.	TRBV27	TRBJ2-1	.	CASSSLAAEQFF	TGTGCCAGCAGTTCTTTAGCAGCTGAGCAGTTCTTC
.	TRBV6-5	TRBJ1-4	.	CASSYSAGRNEKLFF	TGTGCCAGCAGTTACTCTGCAGGGAGGAACGAAAAACTGTTTTTT
.	TRBV11-2	TRBJ2-7	.	CASRRQGSIHEQYF	TGTGCCAGCAGAAGGCAGGGCTCCATCCACGAGCAGTACTTC
TRBD2	TRBV6-5	TRBJ2-7	.	CASSFGTSGDYEQYF	TGTGCCAGCAGTTTTGGGACTAGCGGAGACTACGAGCAGTACTTC
.	TRBV28	TRBJ1-5	.	CASSSGTSGGNQPQHF	TGTGCCAGCAGTTCAGGGACCTCCGGGGGCAATCAGCCCCAGCATTTT
.	TRBV7-8	TRBJ1-3	.	CASSLSNGGLFGNTIYF	TGTGCCAGCAGCTTAAGTAATGGGGGGCTTTTTGGAAACACCATATATTTT
.	TRBV5-1	TRBJ1-2	.	CASSPSGQTWGYTF	TGCGCCAGCAGCCCATCCGGACAGACATGGGGCTACACCTTC
.	TRBV6-6	TRBJ2-2	.	CASSRDVGELFF	TGTGCCAGCAGCCGGGACGTCGGGGAGCTGTTTTTT
TRBD2	TRBV7-3	TRBJ2-3	.	CASSLGLAGRTDTQYF	TGTGCCAGCAGCCTAGGACTAGCGGGGCGCACAGATACGCAGTATTTT
.	TRBV27	TRBJ1-4	.	CASSPLRLSANEKLFF	TGTGCCAGCAGTCCGCTAAGACTGTCAGCTAATGAAAAACTGTTTTTT
TRBD2	TRBV29-1	TRBJ2-1	.	CSVERMGGYGEQFF	TGCAGCGTTGAAAGGATGGGAGGGTACGGTGAGCAGTTCTTC
.	TRBV29-1	TRBJ1-4	.	CSAAPEGEKLFF	TGCAGCGCCGCCCCGGAGGGTGAAAAACTGTTTTTT
.	TRBV11-2	TRBJ1-3	.	CASSPFFGGGSSGNTIYF	TGTGCCAGCAGCCCGTTCTTCGGGGGGGGCTCATCTGGAAACACCATATATTTT
.	TRBV4-2	TRBJ1-2	.	CASSQVTAYGYTF	TGTGCCAGCAGCCAAGTGACAGCCTATGGCTACACCTTC
.	TRBV7-2	TRBJ1-2	.	CASSPQTGTVEGGYTF	TGTGCCAGCAGCCCACAAACCGGGACGGTCGAGGGTGGCTACACCTTC
.	TRBV29-1	TRBJ2-3	.	CSVEGAPYTGTDTQYF	TGCAGCGTTGAAGGGGCCCCTTATACGGGCACAGATACGCAGTATTTT
.	TRBV7-9	TRBJ1-5	.	CASSPKVSDQPQHF	TGTGCCAGCAGCCCCAAGGTCAGTGATCAGCCCCAGCATTTT
TRBD2	TRBV11-3	TRBJ2-1	once	CASSLGGAGVPFF	TGTGCCAGCAGCTTAGGAGGGGCGGGAGTTCCGTTCTTC
TRBD2	TRBV9	TRBJ2-1	.	CASSPSVGGRAYNEQFF	TGTGCCAGCAGCCCCAGCGTTGGCGGGAGGGCCTACAATGAGCAGTTCTTC
TRBD1	TRBV15	TRBJ2-3	.	CATSRPKDRGNVDTQYF	TGTGCCACCAGCAGACCAAAGGACAGGGGGAATGTAGATACGCAGTATTTT
TRBD1	TRBV5-4	TRBJ2-2	.	CASSWGTALTGELFF	TGTGCCAGCTCCTGGGGGACAGCCCTCACCGGGGAGCTGTTTTTT
.	TRBV9	TRBJ2-3	.	CASSVGRGLSTDTQYF	TGTGCCAGCAGCGTAGGTCGGGGCCTAAGCACAGATACGCAGTATTTT
TRBD1	TRBV5-1	TRBJ2-7	once	CASSLAKGTGDGYEQYF	TGCGCCAGCAGCTTGGCGAAGGGGACAGGGGACGGCTACGAGCAGTACTTC
.	TRBV2	TRBJ1-2	once	CASGRYGYTF	TGTGCCAGTGGGAGGTATGGCTACACCTTC
TRBD1	TRBV4-2	TRBJ2-7	.	CASSQATRDRNTYEQYF	TGTGCCAGCAGCCAAGCAACGCGGGACAGGAATACCTACGAGCAGTACTTC
.	TRBV9	TRBJ1-2	.	CASSVGTTGYTF	TGTGCCAGCAGCGTAGGGACAACTGGCTACACCTTC
TRBD2	TRBV28	TRBJ2-1	.	CASSFFTSGRVNEQFF	TGTGCCAGCAGTTTTTTCACTAGCGGGAGGGTTAATGAGCAGTTCTTC
TRBD2	TRBV6-5	TRBJ2-1	.	CASSSRGLAGLVEQFF	TGTGCCAGCAGTTCCAGGGGACTAGCGGGGCTTGTTGAGCAGTTCTTC
.	TRBV23-1	TRBJ2-7	once	CASSQAGRLAYEQYF	TGCGCCAGCAGTCAGGCGGGGCGGCTAGCCTACGAGCAGTACTTC
.	TRBV2	TRBJ1-5	.	CASNPSAGPQHF	TGTGCCAGCAATCCGTCCGCGGGGCCCCAGCATTTT
.	TRBV10-1	TRBJ1-3	.	CASSEGSSGNTIYF	TGCGCCAGCAGTGAGGGTTCCTCTGGAAACACCATATATTTT
.	TRBV5-1	TRBJ2-5	.	CASSFGGMVEETQYF	TGCGCCAGCAGCTTTGGTGGTATGGTCGAAGAGACCCAGTACTTC
TRBD1	TRBV5-1	TRBJ2-3	.	CASSDRTGVGTDTQYF	TGCGCCAGCAGCGACCGAACAGGGGTCGGAACAGATACGCAGTATTTT
.	TRBV5-1	TRBJ2-1	.	CASSGIGGGRSSYNEQFF	TGCGCCAGCAGCGGCATAGGGGGCGGGAGGAGCTCCTACAATGAGCAGTTCTTC
.	TRBV29-1	TRBJ2-7	.	CSARVSQSSYEQYF	TGCAGCGCCCGGGTGAGCCAGAGCTCCTACGAGCAGTACTTC
.	TRBV7-3	TRBJ1-5	.	CASSQIEGQPQHF	TGTGCCAGCAGCCAGATCGAAGGGCAGCCCCAGCATTTT
TRBD1	TRBV5-1	TRBJ2-7	.	CASSLGWDRTSYEQYF	TGCGCCAGCAGCTTGGGTTGGGACAGAACCTCCTACGAGCAGTACTTC
.	TRBV29-1	TRBJ2-3	.	CSETGSRGTDTQYF	TGCAGCGAGACCGGGAGTAGGGGCACAGATACGCAGTATTTT
.	TRBV7-3	TRBJ1-1	few	CASSFQGNTEAFF	TGTGCCAGCAGCTTCCAGGGGAACACTGAAGCTTTCTTT
TRBD1	TRBV6-6	TRBJ1-5	.	CASGGTVHRGPQHF	TGTGCCAGCGGGGGGACAGTACATCGGGGGCCCCAGCATTTT
.	TRBV4-3	TRBJ2-2	.	CASSQAIFQGNTGELFF	TGCGCCAGCAGCCAAGCAATTTTCCAAGGGAACACCGGGGAGCTGTTTTTT
TRBD2	TRBV2	TRBJ2-7	.	CASSERLAGDEQYF	TGTGCCAGCAGTGAACGACTAGCGGGAGACGAGCAGTACTTC